The source of this T cell receptor (beta chain) is a study of blood T cell repertoires in COVID-19. The protocol was immunoSEQ multiplex PCR, while the TCRdb copy is restricted to in-frame clones and leaves out a portion. In the table there are some 200,000 clones, around 80% of which are singletons. The sequenced sample was PBMCs or T cells enriched from blood (not recorded which). This TCR derives from a woman aged 45-65 years who had recovered from COVID-19.

The CDR3 coding sequence is TGTGCCACCAGCAGAGATCCCGGCGGGGAGCTGTTTTTT. Translated, it gives CATSRDPGGELFF. V gene TRBV15 combines with J gene TRBJ2-2; D remains unclear. Germline values: CDR1 LNHNV, CDR2 YYDKDF (reference sequence). The CDR3 totals 13 residues. V lost 0 bases to trimming and J lost 7 bases, with 6 bases between them.